The clone carrying this T cell receptor (beta chain) was picked up one time. Its antigen is not identified. Systemic immunosuppression or autoimmune disease history was grounds to exclude patients. This sample is part of a study of OX40 agonist ivuxolimab in advanced cancers. For the study at large: Recorded diagnoses for dose-escalation patients were hepatocellular carcinoma, melanoma, renal cell or head and neck cancer.

The method was immunoSEQ multiplex PCR; TCRdb's version includes in-frame clones alone and lacks a portion of them. The sample holds approximately 86,000 clones, around 90% seen once. Study-level results: Nonresponders, in some cases, also had low normalized T-cell clonal expansion. Partial responders receiving 0.1-3.0 mg/kg showed among the lowest clonal expansion.

From germline, CDR1 is MRHNA and CDR2 SNTAGT. This CDR3 contains 13 residues. The V and J ends lost 5 bases and 10 bases respectively, with 16 bases between them. The chain recombines TRBV6-4 with TRBJ2-3; the D is unclear. This TCR was recovered from an adult with an advanced solid tumor such as melanoma, head and neck, liver or kidney cancer. The starting material was CD4+ or CD8+ T cells sorted from blood, obtained in a trial of the OX40 agonist ivuxolimab. The CDR3 DNA reads TGTGCCAGCAGTTTCGACCCCTCGTCTTCGCAGTATTTT. As protein: CASSFDPSSSQYF.